This is a list of T cell receptor beta chains from one sample in a study of cytomegalovirus exposure and HLA in healthy donors. The method was immunoSEQ multiplex PCR; TCRdb's version includes in-frame clones alone and lacks a portion of them. The sample contains approximately 160,000 clones, around 79% of which appear only once. The sequenced sample was PBMCs. These TCRs come from a male donor in good health and CMV-seronegative. The CDR3 runs from the conserved cysteine through the conserved F or W. The order of the fields is D gene, V gene, J gene, clone size, CDR3 protein, CDR3 DNA. D genes are given only for firm matches. Size tells how often a clone was seen (once, few, many) or the class of an expanded clone, and some rows leave it out.

d_gene: -
v_gene: TRBV18
j_gene: TRBJ1-2
abundance: -
CDR3aa: CASSPLPGLGYGYTF
CDR3nt: TGTGCCAGCTCACCACTGCCGGGACTGGGCTATGGCTACACCTTC

d_gene: -
v_gene: TRBV4-2
j_gene: TRBJ1-3
abundance: -
CDR3aa: CASSPTGPGNTIYF
CDR3nt: TGTGCCAGCAGCCCCACAGGGCCTGGAAACACCATATATTTT

d_gene: -
v_gene: TRBV5-6
j_gene: TRBJ2-7
abundance: -
CDR3aa: CASSFAGFEQYF
CDR3nt: TGTGCCAGCAGCTTCGCAGGGTTTGAGCAGTACTTC

d_gene: TRBD1
v_gene: TRBV11-3
j_gene: TRBJ1-2
abundance: -
CDR3aa: CASSLYRGVGYTF
CDR3nt: TGTGCCAGCAGCCTTTACAGGGGAGTCGGCTACACCTTC

d_gene: -
v_gene: TRBV18
j_gene: TRBJ2-3
abundance: once
CDR3aa: CASSPRGGTDTQYF
CDR3nt: TGTGCCAGCTCACCACGGGGGGGCACAGATACGCAGTATTTT

d_gene: TRBD1
v_gene: TRBV5-6
j_gene: TRBJ1-6
abundance: -
CDR3aa: CASSLLTTGNSPLHF
CDR3nt: TGTGCCAGCAGCTTGTTGACGACAGGGAATTCACCCCTCCACTTT

d_gene: TRBD1
v_gene: TRBV7-2
j_gene: TRBJ1-2
abundance: -
CDR3aa: CASSRTGGGYGYTF
CDR3nt: TGTGCCAGCAGCCGTACAGGGGGCGGGTATGGCTACACCTTC

d_gene: TRBD1
v_gene: TRBV6-6
j_gene: TRBJ1-2
abundance: -
CDR3aa: CASSDLDRGPGGYTF
CDR3nt: TGTGCCAGCAGCGACTTGGACAGGGGACCTGGTGGCTACACCTTC

d_gene: TRBD1
v_gene: TRBV9
j_gene: TRBJ1-1
abundance: -
CDR3aa: CASSVKGANTEAFF
CDR3nt: TGTGCCAGCAGCGTAAAGGGGGCGAACACTGAAGCTTTCTTT

d_gene: TRBD1
v_gene: TRBV9
j_gene: TRBJ2-7
abundance: -
CDR3aa: CASSPVTGPYEQYF
CDR3nt: TGTGCCAGCAGCCCTGTGACAGGGCCCTACGAGCAGTACTTC

d_gene: -
v_gene: TRBV6-5
j_gene: TRBJ2-7
abundance: -
CDR3aa: CASSYSSQGKGEQYF
CDR3nt: TGTGCCAGCAGTTACTCGTCGCAGGGAAAGGGCGAGCAGTACTTC